This section outlines one T cell receptor beta chain sequence together with its context. What it recognizes is unknown. The test was conducted at deep level. Some clones are missing from TCRdb's copy, which holds only in-frame ones; the method was immunoSEQ multiplex PCR. The sample includes about 800,000 clones, 95% to 97% of them seen just once. Naive CD8 populations comprised CD45RO-negative cells positively selected for CCR7, excluding terminally differentiated effector memory CD45RA+ cells. The sample is drawn from a study of shared clonotypes between healthy human individuals. Study-level findings and limits: Some clonotypes were shared by all four sorted-subset donors, while others were not shared. The non-shared ones had lower generation probabilities than the shared ones. Investigators collected only blood, and repertoires in tissues likely differ. Clonotype sharing across a few donors was observed for around 5% of naive CD4 clonotypes.

The receptor was derived from a man aged 25 to 40 in good health. Sequencing input: naive CD8+ T cells sorted from blood.

CDR3: CASSLTLEGQSADTQYF. CDR3 nucleotides: TGTGCCAGCAGCTTAACTCTGGAGGGTCAGAGCGCAGATACGCAGTATTTT. J is TRBJ2-3 and V is TRBV7-3; D may be TRBD2 (6 bases). Trimming removed 0 bases at V and 4 bases at J, with 17 bases between. The CDR3 contains 17 residues. Germline V gives CDR1 SGHTA, CDR2 FQGTGA.